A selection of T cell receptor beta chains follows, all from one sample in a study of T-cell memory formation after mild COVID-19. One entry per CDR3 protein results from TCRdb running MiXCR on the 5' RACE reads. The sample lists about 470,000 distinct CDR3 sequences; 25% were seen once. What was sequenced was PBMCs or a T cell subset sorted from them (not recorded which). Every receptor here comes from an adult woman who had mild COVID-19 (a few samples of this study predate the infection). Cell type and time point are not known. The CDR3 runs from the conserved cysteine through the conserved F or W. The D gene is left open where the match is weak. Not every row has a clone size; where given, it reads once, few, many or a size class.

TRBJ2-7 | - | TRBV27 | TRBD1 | CASSPLPGTGHSQYF | TGTGCCAGCAGTCCCCTCCCCGGGACAGGCCACTCGCAGTACTTC
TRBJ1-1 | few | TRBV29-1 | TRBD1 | CSVRWKTGMNTEAFF | TGCAGCGTTCGGTGGAAGACAGGGATGAACACTGAAGCTTTCTTT
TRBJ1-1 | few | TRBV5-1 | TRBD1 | CASSYPGTGNTEAFF | TGCGCCAGCAGCTACCCCGGGACAGGAAACACTGAAGCTTTCTTT
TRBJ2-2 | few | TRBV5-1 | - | CASSKLSRAGTGELFF | TGCGCCAGCAGCAAGCTCTCCCGGGCAGGCACCGGGGAGCTGTTTTTT
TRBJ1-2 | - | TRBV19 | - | CASSDMSGVGGYTF | TGTGCCAGTAGTGATATGTCAGGGGTGGGCGGCTACACCTTC
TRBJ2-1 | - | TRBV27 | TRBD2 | CASSLNGLAGYNEQFF | TGTGCCAGCAGTTTAAATGGTTTAGCGGGGTACAATGAGCAGTTCTTC
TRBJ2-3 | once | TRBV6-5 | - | CASSYPLTDTQYF | TGTGCCAGCAGTTACCCCCTTACAGATACGCAGTATTTT
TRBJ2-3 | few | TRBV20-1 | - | CSATDYRDPYSTDTQYF | TGCAGTGCTACAGACTACCGGGACCCATACTCCACAGATACGCAGTATTTT
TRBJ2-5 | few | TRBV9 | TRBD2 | CASSSRWDYPGEETQYF | TGTGCCAGCAGCTCTCGATGGGACTACCCTGGGGAGGAGACCCAGTACTTC
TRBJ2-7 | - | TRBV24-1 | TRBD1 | CATSDPQTGTGSSYEQYF | TGTGCCACCAGTGACCCTCAAACCGGGACAGGAAGCTCCTACGAGCAGTACTTC
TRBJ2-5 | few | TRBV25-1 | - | CASSEGQISQETQYF | TGTGCCAGCAGTGAAGGACAGATATCCCAAGAGACCCAGTACTTC
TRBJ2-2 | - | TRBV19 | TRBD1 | CASRRTGWSTGELFF | TGTGCCAGTAGGAGGACAGGGTGGTCCACCGGGGAGCTGTTTTTT
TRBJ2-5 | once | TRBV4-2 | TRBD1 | CASSQEPHRGIQYF | TGTGCCAGCAGCCAAGAACCCCACAGGGGGATCCAGTACTTC
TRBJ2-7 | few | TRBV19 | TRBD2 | CASSFPGLAATWEQYF | TGTGCCAGTAGTTTCCCCGGACTAGCTGCTACATGGGAGCAGTACTTC
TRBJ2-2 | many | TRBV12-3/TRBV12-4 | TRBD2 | CASSSGTSGNTGELFF | TGTGCCAGCAGTTCGGGGACTAGCGGGAACACCGGGGAGCTGTTTTTT
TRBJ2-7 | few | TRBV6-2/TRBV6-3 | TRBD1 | CASSPWTGQYEQYF | TGTGCCAGCAGCCCCTGGACAGGCCAATACGAGCAGTACTTC
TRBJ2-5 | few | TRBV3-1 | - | CASSQRGETQYF | TGTGCCAGCAGCCAGCGGGGCGAGACCCAGTACTTC
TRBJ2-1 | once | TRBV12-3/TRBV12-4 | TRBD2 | CATGLAGLGEQFF | TGTGCCACCGGACTAGCGGGACTAGGTGAGCAGTTCTTC
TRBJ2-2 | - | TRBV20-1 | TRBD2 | CSASHTSGSYTGELFF | TGCAGTGCCAGCCACACTAGCGGGAGCTACACCGGGGAGCTGTTTTTT
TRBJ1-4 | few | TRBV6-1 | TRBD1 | CASSVERTGWEKLFF | TGTGCCAGCAGTGTTGAAAGGACAGGGTGGGAAAAACTGTTTTTT
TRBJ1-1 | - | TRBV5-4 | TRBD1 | CASSVTGTGGYTGTEAFF | TGTGCCAGCAGCGTAACCGGGACAGGGGGCTATACAGGCACTGAAGCTTTCTTT
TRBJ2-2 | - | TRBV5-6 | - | CASSPWGEANTGELFF | TGTGCCAGCAGCCCTTGGGGGGAGGCGAACACCGGGGAGCTGTTTTTT
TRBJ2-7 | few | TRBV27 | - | CASSLGGTVSYEQYF | TGTGCCAGCAGTTTGGGAGGGACAGTCTCCTACGAGCAGTACTTC
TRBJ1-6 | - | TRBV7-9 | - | CASSGADYNSPLHF | TGTGCCAGCAGCGGAGCTGACTATAATTCACCCCTCCACTTT
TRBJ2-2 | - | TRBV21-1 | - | CASSKTWPSGSNTGELFF | TGTGCCAGCAGCAAAACGTGGCCTAGCGGGTCGAACACCGGGGAGCTGTTTTTT
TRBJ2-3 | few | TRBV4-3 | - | CASSQDPQGEGSDTQYF | TGCGCCAGCAGCCAAGATCCTCAGGGGGAGGGCTCAGATACGCAGTATTTT
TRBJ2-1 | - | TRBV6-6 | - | CASSYLDSLSSYNEQFF | TGTGCCAGCAGTTACCTGGACAGTCTAAGCTCCTACAATGAGCAGTTCTTC
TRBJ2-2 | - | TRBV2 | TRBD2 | CASIEREGFTGELFF | TGTGCCAGCATTGAGCGGGAGGGCTTCACCGGGGAGCTGTTTTTT
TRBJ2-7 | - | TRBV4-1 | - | CASSQSLVSYEQYF | TGCGCCAGCAGCCAGTCTCTAGTCAGCTACGAGCAGTACTTC
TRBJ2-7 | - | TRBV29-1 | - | CSVAGSPASYEQYF | TGCAGCGTTGCCGGGAGTCCGGCCTCCTACGAGCAGTACTTC
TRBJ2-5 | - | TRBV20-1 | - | CSASMSQYF | TGCAGTGCTAGTATGTCCCAGTACTTC
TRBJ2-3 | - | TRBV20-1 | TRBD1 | CSARDPRDRGPADTQYF | TGCAGTGCTAGAGATCCTCGGGACAGGGGGCCGGCAGATACGCAGTATTTT
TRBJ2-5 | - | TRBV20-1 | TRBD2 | CSGREGLETQYF | TGCAGTGGGCGGGAGGGCCTGGAGACCCAGTACTTC
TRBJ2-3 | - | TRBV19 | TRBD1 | CASKGTGVSNTQYF | TGTGCCAGTAAGGGGACAGGGGTATCTAATACGCAGTATTTT
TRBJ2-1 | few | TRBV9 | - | CASSPRQAIYNEQFF | TGTGCCAGCAGCCCCAGACAGGCCATCTACAATGAGCAGTTCTTC
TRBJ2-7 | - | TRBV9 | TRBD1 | CASSQGDRGYEQYF | TGTGCCAGCAGCCAGGGGGACAGGGGATACGAGCAGTACTTC
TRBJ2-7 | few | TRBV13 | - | CASSPKGWGLYEQYF | TGTGCCAGCAGCCCAAAGGGTTGGGGACTTTACGAGCAGTACTTC
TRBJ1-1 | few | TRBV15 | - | CATSRVGGYAFF | TGTGCCACCAGCAGAGTCGGGGGGTACGCTTTCTTT
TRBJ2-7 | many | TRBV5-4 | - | CASSRDIYEQYF | TGTGCCAGCAGCAGGGACATTTACGAGCAGTACTTC
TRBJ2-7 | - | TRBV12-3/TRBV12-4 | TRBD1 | CASSSEDRGSLYEQYF | TGTGCCAGCAGTTCCGAGGACAGGGGGAGTTTATACGAGCAGTACTTC
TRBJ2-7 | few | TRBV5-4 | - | CASSRPAGEQYF | TGTGCCAGCAGCCGTCCGGCGGGGGAGCAGTACTTC
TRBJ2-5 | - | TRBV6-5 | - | CASSVGGQETQYF | TGTGCCAGCAGTGTCGGGGGCCAAGAGACCCAGTACTTC
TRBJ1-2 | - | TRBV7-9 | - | CASRVPLGRQYGYTF | TGTGCCAGCAGAGTACCCCTCGGCAGGCAGTATGGCTACACCTTC
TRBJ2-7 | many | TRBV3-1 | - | CASSQGNEQYF | TGTGCCAGCAGCCAAGGGAACGAGCAGTACTTC
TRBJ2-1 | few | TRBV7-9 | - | CASSSDSRPYNEQFF | TGTGCCAGCAGCTCTGACAGCCGTCCTTACAATGAGCAGTTCTTC
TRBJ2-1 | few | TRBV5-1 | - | CASSPRQGAGPNEQFF | TGCGCCAGCAGCCCGCGACAGGGAGCGGGTCCCAATGAGCAGTTCTTC
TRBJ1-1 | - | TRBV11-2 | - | CASSLDNWGGTSSMNTEAFF | TGTGCCAGCAGCTTAGATAACTGGGGAGGGACCTCCTCCATGAACACTGAAGCTTTCTTT
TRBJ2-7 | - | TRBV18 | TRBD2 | CASSLPGLAASEQYF | TGTGCCAGCTCACTACCGGGACTAGCAGCTAGCGAGCAGTACTTC
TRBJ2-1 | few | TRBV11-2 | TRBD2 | CASSFTGGRTTEQFF | TGTGCCAGCAGCTTTACGGGGGGGAGAACTACTGAGCAGTTCTTC
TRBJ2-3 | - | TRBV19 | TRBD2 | CASSTGGLAGFSDTQYF | TGTGCCAGTAGTACGGGGGGGTTAGCGGGGTTTTCAGATACGCAGTATTTT
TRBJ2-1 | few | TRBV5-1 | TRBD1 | CASSSLGQGSGYEQFF | TGCGCCAGCAGCTCACTTGGACAGGGTTCTGGTTATGAGCAGTTCTTC
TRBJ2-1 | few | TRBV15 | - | CATLQGYEQFF | TGTGCCACTCTGCAGGGTTATGAGCAGTTCTTC
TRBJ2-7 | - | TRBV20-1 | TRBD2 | CSASSSGRGEQYF | TGCAGTGCTAGTTCTAGCGGGAGGGGCGAGCAGTACTTC
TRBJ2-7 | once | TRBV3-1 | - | CASSQEGSVVRF | TGTGCCAGCAGCCAAGAAGGATCGGTGGTAAGGTTC
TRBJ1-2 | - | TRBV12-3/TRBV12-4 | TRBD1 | CASRMGQGAGYTF | TGTGCCAGCAGAATGGGACAGGGGGCTGGCTACACCTTC